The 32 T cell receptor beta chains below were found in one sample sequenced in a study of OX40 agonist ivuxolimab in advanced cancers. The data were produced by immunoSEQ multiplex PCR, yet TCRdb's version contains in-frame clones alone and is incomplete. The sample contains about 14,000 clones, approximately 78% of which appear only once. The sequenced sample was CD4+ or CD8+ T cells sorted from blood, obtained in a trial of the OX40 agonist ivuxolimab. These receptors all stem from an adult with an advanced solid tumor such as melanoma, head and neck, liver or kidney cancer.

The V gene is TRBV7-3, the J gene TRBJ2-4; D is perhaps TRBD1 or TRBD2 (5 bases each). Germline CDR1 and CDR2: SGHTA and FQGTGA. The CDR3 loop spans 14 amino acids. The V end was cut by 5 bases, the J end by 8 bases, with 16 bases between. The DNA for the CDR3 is TGTGCCAGCAGCCCGCAGGGTGAGGAGGACATTCAGTACTTC. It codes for CASSPQGEEDIQYF.

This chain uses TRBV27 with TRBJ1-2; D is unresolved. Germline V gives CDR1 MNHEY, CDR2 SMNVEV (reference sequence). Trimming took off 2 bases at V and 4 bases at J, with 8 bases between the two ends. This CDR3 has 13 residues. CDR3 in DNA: TGTGCCAGCAGTTTAACGGGATCCTATGGCTACACCTTC. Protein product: CASSLTGSYGYTF.

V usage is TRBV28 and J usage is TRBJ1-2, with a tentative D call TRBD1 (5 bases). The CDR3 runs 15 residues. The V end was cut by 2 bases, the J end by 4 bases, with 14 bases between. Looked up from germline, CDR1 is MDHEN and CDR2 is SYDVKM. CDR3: CASSLARELLYGYTF. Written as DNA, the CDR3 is TGTGCCAGCAGTTTAGCCAGGGAACTACTCTATGGCTACACCTTC.

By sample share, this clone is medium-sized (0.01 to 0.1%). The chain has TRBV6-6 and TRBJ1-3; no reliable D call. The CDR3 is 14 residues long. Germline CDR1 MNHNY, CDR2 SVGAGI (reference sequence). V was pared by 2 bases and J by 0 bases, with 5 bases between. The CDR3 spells CASSYGGSGNTIYF. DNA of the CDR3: TGTGCCAGCAGTTACGGCGGCTCTGGAAACACCATATATTTT.

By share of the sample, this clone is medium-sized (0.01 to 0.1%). CDR3 DNA sequence: TGCGCCAGCAGCTTGCTACAGGGATCTTCGGAGCAGTACTTC. Amino acid sequence: CASSLLQGSSEQYF. The chain has TRBV5-1 and TRBJ2-7, with D maybe TRBD1 (6 bases). The ends were cut back, 1 base at V and 7 bases at J, with 15 bases in the middle. The length of the CDR3 is 14 residues. Germline CDR1 is SGHRS and CDR2 is YFSETQ.

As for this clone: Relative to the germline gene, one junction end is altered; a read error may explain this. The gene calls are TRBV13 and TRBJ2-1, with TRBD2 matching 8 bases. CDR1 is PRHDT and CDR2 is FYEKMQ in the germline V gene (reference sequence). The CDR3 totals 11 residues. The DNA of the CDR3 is TGTGCCAGCAGCTTAGGGCGGGAGGCGGTCTTC. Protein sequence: CASSLGREAVF.

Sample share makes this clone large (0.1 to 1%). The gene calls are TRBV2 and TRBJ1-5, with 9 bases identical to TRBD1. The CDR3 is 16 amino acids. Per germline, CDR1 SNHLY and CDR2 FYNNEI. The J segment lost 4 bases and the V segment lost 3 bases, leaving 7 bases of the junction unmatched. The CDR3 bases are TGTGCCAGCAGTGATAACCCGACAGGGGGAAATCAGCCCCAGCATTTT. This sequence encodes CASSDNPTGGNQPQHF.

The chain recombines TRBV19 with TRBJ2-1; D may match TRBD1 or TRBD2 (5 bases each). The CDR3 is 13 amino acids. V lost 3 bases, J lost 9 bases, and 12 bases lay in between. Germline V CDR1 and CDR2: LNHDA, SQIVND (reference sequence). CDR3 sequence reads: CASSINGASEQFF. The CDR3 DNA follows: TGTGCCAGTAGTATCAACGGGGCGAGTGAGCAGTTCTTC.

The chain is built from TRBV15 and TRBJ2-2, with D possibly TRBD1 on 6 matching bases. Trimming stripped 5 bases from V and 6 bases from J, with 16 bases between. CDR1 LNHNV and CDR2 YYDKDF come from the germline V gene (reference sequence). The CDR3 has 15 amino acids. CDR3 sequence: CATSRDRYSSGELFF. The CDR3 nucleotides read TGTGCCACCAGCCGCGACAGGTATTCTTCCGGGGAGCTGTTTTTT.

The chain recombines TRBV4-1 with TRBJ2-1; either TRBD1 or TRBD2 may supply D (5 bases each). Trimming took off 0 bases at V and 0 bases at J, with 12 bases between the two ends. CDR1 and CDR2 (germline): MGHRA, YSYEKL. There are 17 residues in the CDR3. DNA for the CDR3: TGCGCCAGCAGCCAAGAAGGGGCGGGCAGCTCCTACAATGAGCAGTTCTTC. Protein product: CASSQEGAGSSYNEQFF.

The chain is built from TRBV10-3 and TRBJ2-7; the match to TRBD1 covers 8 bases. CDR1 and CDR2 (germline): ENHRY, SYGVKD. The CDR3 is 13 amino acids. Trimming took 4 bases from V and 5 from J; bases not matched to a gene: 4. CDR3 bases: TGTGCCATCAGTGGCAGGGGGCCTAACGAGCAGTACTTC. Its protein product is CAISGRGPNEQYF.

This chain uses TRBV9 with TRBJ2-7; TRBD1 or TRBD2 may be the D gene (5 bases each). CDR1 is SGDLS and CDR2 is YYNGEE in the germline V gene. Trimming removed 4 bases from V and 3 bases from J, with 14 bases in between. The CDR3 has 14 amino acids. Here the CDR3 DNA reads TGTGCCAGCAGCCCGGGTGTGGGGGTCTACGAGCAGTACTTC. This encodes CASSPGVGVYEQYF.

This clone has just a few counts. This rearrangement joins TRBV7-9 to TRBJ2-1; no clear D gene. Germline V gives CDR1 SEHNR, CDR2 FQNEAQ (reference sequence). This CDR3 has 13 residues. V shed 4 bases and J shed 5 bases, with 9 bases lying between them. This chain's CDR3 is CASSSEFDNEQFF. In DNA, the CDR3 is TGTGCCAGCAGCTCCGAGTTCGACAATGAGCAGTTCTTC.

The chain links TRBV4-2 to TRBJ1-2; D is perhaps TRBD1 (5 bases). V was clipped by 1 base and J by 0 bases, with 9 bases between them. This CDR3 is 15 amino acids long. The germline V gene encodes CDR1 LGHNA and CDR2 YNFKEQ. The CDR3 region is CASSQVTETNYGYTF. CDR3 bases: TGTGCCAGCAGCCAAGTGACAGAGACTAACTATGGCTACACCTTC.

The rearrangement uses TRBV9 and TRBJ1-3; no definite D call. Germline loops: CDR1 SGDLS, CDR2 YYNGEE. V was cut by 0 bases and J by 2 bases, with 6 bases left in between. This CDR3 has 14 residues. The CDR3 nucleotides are TGTGCCAGCAGCGTAGAAGGTACTGGAAACACCATATATTTT. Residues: CASSVEGTGNTIYF. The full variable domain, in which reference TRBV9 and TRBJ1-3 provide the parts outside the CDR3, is DSGVTQTPKHLITATGQRVTLRCSPRSGDLSVYWYQQSLDQGLQFLIQYYNGEERAKGNILERFSAQQFPDLHSELNLSSLELGDSALYFCASSVEGTGNTIYFGEGSWLTVV.

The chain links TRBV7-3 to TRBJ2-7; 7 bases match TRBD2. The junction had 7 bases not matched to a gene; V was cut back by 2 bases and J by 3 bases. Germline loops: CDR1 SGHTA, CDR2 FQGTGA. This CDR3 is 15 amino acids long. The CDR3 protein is CASSLDGLADYEQYF. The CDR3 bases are TGTGCCAGCAGCTTAGACGGCCTAGCGGACTACGAGCAGTACTTC.

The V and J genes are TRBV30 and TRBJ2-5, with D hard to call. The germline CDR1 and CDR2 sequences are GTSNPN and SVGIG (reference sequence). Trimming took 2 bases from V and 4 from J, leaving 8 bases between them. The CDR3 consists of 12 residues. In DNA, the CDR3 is TGTGCCTGGAGTTATGGCGGAGAGACCCAGTACTTC. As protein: CAWSYGGETQYF.

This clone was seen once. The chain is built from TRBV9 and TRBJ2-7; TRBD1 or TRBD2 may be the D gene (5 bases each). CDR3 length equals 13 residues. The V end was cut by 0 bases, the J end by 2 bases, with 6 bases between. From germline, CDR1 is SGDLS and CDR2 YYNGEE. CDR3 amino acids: CASSVGGPYEQYF. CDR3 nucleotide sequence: TGTGCCAGCAGCGTAGGGGGACCCTACGAGCAGTACTTC.

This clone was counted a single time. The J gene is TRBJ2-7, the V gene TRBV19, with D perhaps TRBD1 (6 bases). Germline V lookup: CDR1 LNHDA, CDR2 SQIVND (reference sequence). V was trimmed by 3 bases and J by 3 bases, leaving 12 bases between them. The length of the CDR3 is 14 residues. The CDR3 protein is CASSISDSDYEQYF. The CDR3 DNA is TGTGCCAGTAGTATCTCGGACAGCGACTACGAGCAGTACTTC.

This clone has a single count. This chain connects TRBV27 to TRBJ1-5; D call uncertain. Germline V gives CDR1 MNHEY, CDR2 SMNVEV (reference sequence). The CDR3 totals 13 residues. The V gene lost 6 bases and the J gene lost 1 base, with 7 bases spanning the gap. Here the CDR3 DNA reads TGTGCCAGCAGCCCGGACAGCAATCAGCCCCAGCATTTT. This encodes CASSPDSNQPQHF.

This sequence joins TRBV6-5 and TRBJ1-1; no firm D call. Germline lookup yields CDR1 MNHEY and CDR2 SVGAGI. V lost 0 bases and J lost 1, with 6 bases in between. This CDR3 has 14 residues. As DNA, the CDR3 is TGTGCCAGCAGTTACTCGGCCGGGAACACTGAAGCTTTCTTT. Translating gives CASSYSAGNTEAFF.

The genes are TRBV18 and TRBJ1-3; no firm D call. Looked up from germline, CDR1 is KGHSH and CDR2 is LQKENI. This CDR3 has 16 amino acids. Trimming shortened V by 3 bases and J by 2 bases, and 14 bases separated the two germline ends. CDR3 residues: CASSPPTKNPGNTIYF. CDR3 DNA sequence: TGTGCCAGCTCACCCCCGACCAAGAACCCTGGAAACACCATATATTTT.

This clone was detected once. The CDR3 nucleotides are TGTGCCAGCAGCTTAAGTGGGCGGGGGGCGAACACCGGGGAGCTGTTTTTT. This encodes CASSLSGRGANTGELFF. The chain employs TRBV7-6 and TRBJ2-2, with 8 bases identical to TRBD2. The CDR3 totals 17 residues. Germline V gene data show CDR1 as SGHVS and CDR2 as FNYEAQ. Trimming at V came to 2 bases and at J to 0 bases, leaving 5 bases not matched to a gene.

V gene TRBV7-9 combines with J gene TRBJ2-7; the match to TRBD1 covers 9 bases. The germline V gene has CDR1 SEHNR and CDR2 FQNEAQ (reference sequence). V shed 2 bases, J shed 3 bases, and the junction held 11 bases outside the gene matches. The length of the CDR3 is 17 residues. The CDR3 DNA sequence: TGTGCCAGCAGCTTAAGGCCGGAGACGGACAGGGGCTACGAGCAGTACTTC. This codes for CASSLRPETDRGYEQYF.

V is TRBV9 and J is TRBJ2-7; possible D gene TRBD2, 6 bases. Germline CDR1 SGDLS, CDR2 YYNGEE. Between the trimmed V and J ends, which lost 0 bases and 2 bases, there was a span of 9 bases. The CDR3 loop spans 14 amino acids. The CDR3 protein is CASSVGGITYEQYF. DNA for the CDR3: TGTGCCAGCAGCGTAGGCGGGATCACCTACGAGCAGTACTTC.

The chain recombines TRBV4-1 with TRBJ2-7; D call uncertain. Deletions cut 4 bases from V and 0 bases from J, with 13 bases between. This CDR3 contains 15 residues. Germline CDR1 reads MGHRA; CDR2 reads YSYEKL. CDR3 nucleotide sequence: TGCGCCAGCAGCCCCGTCAAAGGTTACTCCTACGAGCAGTACTTC. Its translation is CASSPVKGYSYEQYF.

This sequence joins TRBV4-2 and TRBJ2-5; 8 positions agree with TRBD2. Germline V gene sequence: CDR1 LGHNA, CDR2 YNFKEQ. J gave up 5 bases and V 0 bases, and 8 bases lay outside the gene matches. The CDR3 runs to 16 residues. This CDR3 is CASSQDEGLEWETQYF. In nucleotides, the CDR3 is TGTGCCAGCAGCCAAGACGAGGGACTAGAATGGGAGACCCAGTACTTC.

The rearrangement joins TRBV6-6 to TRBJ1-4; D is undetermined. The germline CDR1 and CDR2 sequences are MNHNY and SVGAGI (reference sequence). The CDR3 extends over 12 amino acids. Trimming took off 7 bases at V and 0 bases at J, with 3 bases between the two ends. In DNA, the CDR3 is TGTGCCAGCAAATCAACTAATGAAAAACTGTTTTTT. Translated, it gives CASKSTNEKLFF.

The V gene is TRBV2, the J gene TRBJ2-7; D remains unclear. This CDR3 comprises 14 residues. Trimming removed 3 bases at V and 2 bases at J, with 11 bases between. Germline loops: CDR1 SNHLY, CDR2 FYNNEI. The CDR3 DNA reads TGTGCCAGCAGTGATCCTGGGTCGCCCTACGAGCAGTACTTC. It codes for CASSDPGSPYEQYF.

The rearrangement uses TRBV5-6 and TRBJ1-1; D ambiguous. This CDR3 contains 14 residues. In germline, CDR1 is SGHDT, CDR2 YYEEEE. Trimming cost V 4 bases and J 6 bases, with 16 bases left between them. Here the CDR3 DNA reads TGTGCCAGCAGCCCAAAGATGGAGGCGGCTGAAGCTTTCTTT. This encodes CASSPKMEAAEAFF.

CDR3 coding DNA: TGCAGCGTTGAAGGGGGGACAGGCGATATTGGGGACGAGCAGTACTTC. It translates to CSVEGGTGDIGDEQYF. The genes are TRBV29-1 and TRBJ2-7; 8 bases align to TRBD1. Germline V gene sequence: CDR1 SQVTM, CDR2 ANQGSEA. There are 16 residues in the CDR3. The V segment lost 1 base and the J segment 5 bases; nucleotides outside the gene matches: 13.

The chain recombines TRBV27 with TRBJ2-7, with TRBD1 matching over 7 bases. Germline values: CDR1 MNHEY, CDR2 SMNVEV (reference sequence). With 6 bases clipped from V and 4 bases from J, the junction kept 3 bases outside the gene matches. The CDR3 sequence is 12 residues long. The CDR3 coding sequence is TGTGCCAGCAGCTTGACAGGGTACGAGCAGTACTTC. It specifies CASSLTGYEQYF.